Each of the 30 T cell receptor beta chains below was sequenced from the same sample in a study of T cells after yellow fever vaccination. Each CDR3 protein is one row after TCRdb ran MiXCR on the 5' RACE reads. This table has 450,000 to 650,000 distinct CDR3 sequences, less than 25% appearing once. The sequencing used PBMCs, collected approximately 20 days after the first yellow fever vaccination. These receptors were taken from a young man who received the YFV17D yellow fever vaccine.

V usage is TRBV29-1 and J usage is TRBJ2-7; 7 bases line up with TRBD2. The germline CDR1 and CDR2 sequences are SQVTM and ANQGSEA. The CDR3 is 16 amino acids. V dropped 0 bases and J dropped 0; count of bases not matched to a gene: 8. The CDR3 DNA follows: TGCAGCGTTGAAGATCCTGGGGGGGAACGCTCCTACGAGCAGTACTTC. Its protein product is CSVEDPGGERSYEQYF.

In this sample, this clonotype turned up a few times. This sequence joins TRBV27 and TRBJ2-1; D uncertain. V shed 2 bases and J shed 4 bases, with 12 bases lying between them. The CDR3 spans 15 residues. Looked up from germline, CDR1 is MNHEY and CDR2 is SMNVEV (reference sequence). The CDR3 DNA follows: TGTGCCAGCAGTTTAGCGTACCCGATTTACAATGAGCAGTTCTTC. It specifies CASSLAYPIYNEQFF.

This clonotype has a handful of counts. The rearrangement uses TRBV5-6 and TRBJ1-2; D is ambiguous. Trimming cost V 4 bases and J 2 bases, with 9 bases left between them. From germline, CDR1 is SGHDT and CDR2 YYEEEE. The CDR3 sequence is 13 residues long. The CDR3 coding sequence is TGTGCCAGCAGCCCCACCTGGAACTATGGCTACACCTTC. Translation gives CASSPTWNYGYTF. The whole variable domain, remainder taken from reference TRBV5-6 and TRBJ1-2, is DAGVTQSPTHLIKTRGQQVTLRCSPKSGHDTVSWYQQALGQGPQFIFQYYEEEERQRGNFPDRFSGHQFPNYSSELNVNALLLGDSALYLCASSPTWNYGYTFGSGTRLTVV.

This clonotype was picked up a small number of times. The chain combines TRBV6-2 or TRBV6-3 with TRBJ2-3, with D perhaps matching TRBD2 (6 bases). Germline V CDR1 and CDR2: MNHEY, SVGEGT. Trimming stripped 8 bases from V and 2 bases from J, with 17 bases between. The length of the CDR3 is 15 residues. In DNA, the CDR3 is TGTGCCAGCGCAACCTTGGGGAGGCACACAGATACGCAGTATTTT. This translates into CASATLGRHTDTQYF.

This clonotype was found a few times. This chain connects TRBV9 to TRBJ1-2; D is unclear. Germline CDR1 is SGDLS and CDR2 is YYNGEE. This CDR3 region has 15 residues. V was shortened by 0 bases and J by 0 bases, with 9 bases between the two germline ends. CDR3 DNA sequence: TGTGCCAGCAGCGTAGCTCCCACAGCTAACTATGGCTACACCTTC. Protein: CASSVAPTANYGYTF.

This rearrangement joins TRBV28 to TRBJ2-1, with 11 bases lining up with TRBD1. The CDR3 has 16 residues. CDR1 is MDHEN, CDR2 SYDVKM, per germline. The V and J ends lost 6 bases and 6 bases, in that order; junction bases with no gene match: 10. CDR3 amino acids: CASSSPRDRGANEQFF. CDR3 sequence (DNA): TGTGCCAGCAGCTCCCCCCGGGACAGGGGGGCCAATGAGCAGTTCTTC. Drawing the rest from reference TRBV28 and TRBJ2-1, the complete variable domain is DVKVTQSSRYLVKRTGEKVFLECVQDMDHENMFWYRQDPGLGLRLIYFSYDVKMKEKGDIPEGYSVSREKKERFSLILESASTNQTSMYLCASSSPRDRGANEQFFGPGTRLTVL.

This clonotype was seen repeatedly, ten times or more. V and J are TRBV7-2 and TRBJ1-2; possibly TRBD1 for D (6 bases). Germline V lookup: CDR1 SGHTA, CDR2 FQGNSA. The CDR3 contains 15 residues. V lost 5 bases and J 3 bases, leaving 16 bases between the germline ends. Here the CDR3 DNA reads TGTGCCAGCAGCACCCTGGACAGAATTTACTATGGCTACACCTTC. Protein product: CASSTLDRIYYGYTF.

The V call is TRBV7-3, the J call TRBJ2-1; 11 bases match TRBD2. Germline CDR1 and CDR2: SGHTA and FQGTGA. The CDR3 covers 13 residues. V shed 5 bases and J 10 bases; nucleotides not matched to a gene: 4. Written as DNA, the CDR3 is TGTGCCAGCAGCCCGAGACTAGCGGGAGAGCAGTTCTTC. Amino acids: CASSPRLAGEQFF.

In its sample, this clonotype was seen a few times. The chain recombines TRBV5-5 with TRBJ2-7; no definite D call. V lost 6 bases and J lost 0, with 10 bases in between. This CDR3 is 13 amino acids long. From germline, CDR1 is SGHKS and CDR2 YYEKEE (reference sequence). CDR3 amino acids: CASNARSSYEQYF. The CDR3 bases are TGTGCCAGCAACGCCCGGAGCTCCTACGAGCAGTACTTC.

In its sample, this clonotype was seen a few times. This chain connects TRBV20-1 to TRBJ2-4, with 12 bases fitting TRBD2. Losses at the gene ends were 0 bases for V and 8 bases for J; bases not matched to a gene: 5. The CDR3 sequence is 15 residues long. The germline CDR1 and CDR2 sequences are DFQATT and SNEGSKA (reference sequence). In DNA form, the CDR3 reads TGCAGTGCTAGAGATCAACTAGCGGGGGGTTACATTCAGTACTTC. Its protein product is CSARDQLAGGYIQYF.

This clonotype was recorded at least ten times. The chain has TRBV5-6 and TRBJ1-1; D perhaps matches TRBD1 (6 bases). CDR3 length: 16 residues. Trimming cost V 4 bases and J 1 base, with 17 bases left between them. Germline V lookup: CDR1 SGHDT, CDR2 YYEEEE. CDR3 region: CASSPDSARSNTEAFF. The CDR3, as DNA: TGTGCCAGCAGCCCGGACAGCGCTCGATCGAACACTGAAGCTTTCTTT.

This clonotype was picked up many times. The CDR3 spells CASSFGPANEQYF. CDR3 coding DNA: TGTGCCAGCAGTTTCGGGCCTGCCAACGAGCAGTACTTC. The V gene is TRBV7-9, the J gene TRBJ2-7; D unclear. CDR1 SEHNR and CDR2 FQNEAQ come from the germline V gene (reference sequence). Trimming removed 6 bases from V and 5 bases from J, with 14 bases in between. This CDR3 contains 13 residues. The full variable domain, in which reference TRBV7-9 and TRBJ2-7 provide the parts outside the CDR3, is DTGVSQNPRHKITKRGQNVTFRCDPISEHNRLYWYRQTLGQGPEFLTYFQNEAQLEKSRLLSDRFSAERPKGSFSTLEIQRTEQGDSAMYLCASSFGPANEQYFGPGTRLTVT.

This clonotype was found a few times. The chain is built from TRBV5-4 and TRBJ1-2; the D is unclear. This CDR3 has 15 amino acids. The germline gives CDR1 SGHNT, CDR2 YYREEE (reference sequence). Trimming took 0 bases from V and 0 from J, leaving 9 bases between them. CDR3 in amino acids: CASSLAGQPNYGYTF. CDR3 DNA: TGTGCCAGCAGCTTGGCCGGGCAGCCTAACTATGGCTACACCTTC.

V and J are TRBV5-4 and TRBJ2-1, with D possibly being TRBD2 (5 bases). The CDR3 has 15 residues. Trimming removed 0 bases at V and 7 bases at J, with 14 bases between. Germline V gives CDR1 SGHNT, CDR2 YYREEE (reference sequence). The CDR3 sequence is CASSLVGSTGNEQFF. The CDR3 DNA sequence: TGTGCCAGCAGCTTGGTGGGTTCCACGGGGAATGAGCAGTTCTTC.

The table lists this clonotype with a few counts. The gene calls are TRBV20-1 and TRBJ1-4, with TRBD1 matching 10 bases. The CDR3 consists of 13 residues. V lost 6 bases, J lost 8 bases, and 6 bases stayed unmatched. Germline V CDR1 and CDR2: DFQATT, SNEGSKA (reference sequence). This chain's CDR3 is CSAATGGDEKLFF. The CDR3 nucleotides are TGCAGTGCGGCGACAGGGGGCGACGAAAAACTGTTTTTT.

This clonotype was counted at least ten times. The chain employs TRBV4-2 and TRBJ2-3, with 7 bases that match TRBD2. V shed 1 base and J 1 base; nucleotides not matched to a gene: 11. In germline, CDR1 is LGHNA, CDR2 YNFKEQ. This CDR3 is 18 amino acids long. CDR3 bases: TGTGCCAGCAGCCAAGCCCTCGGTGGGGGGAGGGGCACAGATACGCAGTATTTT. Protein: CASSQALGGGRGTDTQYF.

The chain recombines TRBV7-2 with TRBJ1-1; no reliable D call. V dropped 4 bases and J dropped 3 bases, with 9 bases sitting between them. Per the germline V gene, CDR1 is SGHTA and CDR2 is FQGNSA. This CDR3 has 13 residues. Here the CDR3 DNA reads TGTGCCAGCAGCTCTAGCAGTTACACTGAAGCTTTCTTT. Residues: CASSSSSYTEAFF.

V and J are TRBV9 and TRBJ2-1, with 9 positions matching TRBD2. The trim removed 4 bases at V and 15 bases at J, leaving 8 bases unmatched. The CDR3 loop spans 12 amino acids. Looked up from germline, CDR1 is SGDLS and CDR2 is YYNGEE. The CDR3 loop reads CASSPLAGAPFF. The CDR3 bases are TGTGCCAGCAGCCCATTAGCGGGGGCCCCGTTCTTC.

This clonotype turned up a few times. The rearrangement links TRBV4-2 to TRBJ1-2; 7 bases map to TRBD1. Trimming cost V 4 bases and J 8 bases; bases outside gene matches: 7. The CDR3 extends over 13 amino acids. The germline gives CDR1 LGHNA, CDR2 YNFKEQ. For the CDR3, the DNA is TGTGCCAGCAGCCTTTGGGACAGAGAAGGCTACACCTTC. Its protein product is CASSLWDREGYTF.

The chain combines TRBV19 with TRBJ2-3; D possibly corresponds to TRBD2 (7 bases). V was clipped by 1 base and J by 2 bases, with 13 bases between them. This CDR3 contains 16 residues. Germline CDR1 reads LNHDA; CDR2 reads SQIVND (reference sequence). CDR3 nucleotides: TGTGCCAGTAGTATAGGTCGGGGGGCACACACAGATACGCAGTATTTT. This translates into CASSIGRGAHTDTQYF.

This clonotype was observed a few times. This chain uses TRBV19 with TRBJ2-4; D possibly corresponds to TRBD2 (5 bases). The germline V and J ends were trimmed by 3 bases and 5 bases, with 17 bases remaining between them. Germline V gene data show CDR1 as LNHDA and CDR2 as SQIVND (reference sequence). The CDR3 extends over 16 amino acids. Here the CDR3 reads CASSISGLLEQNIQYF. The CDR3 region has the DNA TGTGCCAGTAGTATCTCTGGACTGCTAGAACAAAACATTCAGTACTTC.

This clonotype was observed a handful of times. The chain uses TRBV5-6 and TRBJ2-7, with D possibly matching TRBD1 (5 bases). Looked up from germline, CDR1 is SGHDT and CDR2 is YYEEEE. V shed 3 bases and J shed 5 bases, with 15 bases lying between them. This CDR3 contains 14 residues. The CDR3 bases are TGTGCCAGCAGCTGGCAAGGGGCCTTAAACGAGCAGTACTTC. Translating it yields CASSWQGALNEQYF.

The chain has TRBV11-2 and TRBJ1-1; 7 nucleotides align to TRBD1. J lost 0 bases, V lost 1 base, and 11 bases had no gene match. The CDR3 length is 18 residues. The germline gives CDR1 SGHAT, CDR2 FQNNGV. The CDR3 DNA reads TGTGCCAGCAGCTTAGTTGGGACAGTTAAATATATGAACACTGAAGCTTTCTTT. This gives the protein CASSLVGTVKYMNTEAFF.

The chain carries TRBV5-1 and TRBJ2-1; 7 nucleotides agree with TRBD1. The germline V gene has CDR1 SGHRS and CDR2 YFSETQ. V trimming: 0 bases; J trimming: 7 bases; junction bases outside the gene matches: 4. This CDR3 is built from 14 residues. CDR3 in amino acids: CASSLVGRGNEQFF. The CDR3 coding sequence is TGCGCCAGCAGCTTGGTCGGCAGGGGGAATGAGCAGTTCTTC.

The chain recombines TRBV20-1 with TRBJ2-1; 7 nucleotides agree with TRBD1. Per the germline V gene, CDR1 is DFQATT and CDR2 is SNEGSKA (reference sequence). CDR3 length: 13 residues. The J segment lost 8 bases and the V segment lost 6 bases, leaving 10 bases of the junction unmatched. The CDR3 region has the DNA TGCAGTGCCCCGGCCCCAGGGGGTCATGAGCAGTTCTTC. Translation: CSAPAPGGHEQFF.

V and J are TRBV5-1 and TRBJ2-3; 11 bases line up with TRBD2. V lost 4 bases and J lost 4; bases outside the gene matches: 5. This CDR3 region has 15 residues. The germline gives CDR1 SGHRS, CDR2 YFSETQ. The CDR3 loop is CASSQFSGGADTQYF. CDR3 bases: TGCGCCAGCAGCCAATTTAGCGGGGGGGCAGATACGCAGTATTTT.

The chain couples TRBV6-6 to TRBJ1-2; 8 bases map to TRBD1. The CDR3 runs to 13 residues. With 1 base clipped from V and 6 bases from J, the junction kept 1 base outside the gene matches. From germline, CDR1 is MNHNY and CDR2 SVGAGI (reference sequence). The chain's CDR3 is CASSYWTGNGYTF. In nucleotides, the CDR3 is TGTGCCAGCAGTTACTGGACAGGGAATGGCTACACCTTC.

The CDR3 is CASRPGQGKGGEKLFF. The CDR3 bases are TGCGCCAGCAGGCCGGGACAGGGGAAAGGTGGAGAAAAACTGTTTTTT. V is TRBV4-3 and J is TRBJ1-4, with 10 nucleotides matching TRBD1. The V and J ends lost 6 bases and 8 bases, in that order; junction bases with no gene match: 12. Germline-derived CDR1 and CDR2 are LGHNA and YSLEER. The CDR3 has 16 residues.

This clonotype turned up a few times. V is TRBV29-1 and J is TRBJ1-2; a weak D match, TRBD1 (5 bases). Germline V CDR1 and CDR2: SQVTM, ANQGSEA. The CDR3 runs to 13 residues. Trimming cost V 5 bases and J 4 bases, with 14 bases left between them. CDR3 protein: CSVSWGNLYGYTF. The DNA for the CDR3 is TGCAGCGTTTCTTGGGGCAACCTCTATGGCTACACCTTC.

The V gene is TRBV10-2, the J gene TRBJ2-1; 9 positions agree with TRBD1. This CDR3 comprises 13 residues. Germline-derived CDR1 and CDR2 are WSHSY and SAAADI. The trim removed 6 bases at V and 6 bases at J, leaving 3 bases unmatched. CDR3 sequence: CASRGTGLNEQFF. CDR3 sequence (DNA): TGCGCCAGCAGGGGGACAGGGCTCAATGAGCAGTTCTTC.